These T cell receptor beta chains were read from a single sample in a study of blood T cell repertoires in COVID-19. Profiling relied on immunoSEQ multiplex PCR, and the TCRdb table lists in-frame clones only, not all of them. This sample has over 10,000 clones, with 75% to 90% found just once. The source material was peripheral blood. The receptors come from a human donor in a cohort sampled during active COVID-19. CDR3s include the opening cysteine and the closing phenylalanine or tryptophan. D genes are given only for firm matches. Part of the rows lack a size; the others show once, few, many or a class for expanded clones.

D: -
V: TRBV6-4
J: TRBJ2-3
size: -
CDR3: CASSNRLDSADTQYF
DNA: TGTGCCAGCAGCAACCGACTGGACAGCGCAGATACGCAGTATTTT

D: TRBD2
V: TRBV6-4
J: TRBJ2-1
size: -
CDR3: CASSDRWGLAGVGYNEQFF
DNA: TGTGCCAGCAGTGACCGCTGGGGACTAGCGGGGGTGGGTTACAATGAGCAGTTCTTC

D: TRBD1
V: TRBV6-5
J: TRBJ1-4
size: -
CDR3: CASRRQGVYEKLFF
DNA: TGTGCCAGCAGAAGACAGGGGGTGTATGAAAAACTGTTTTTT

D: TRBD1
V: TRBV7-8
J: TRBJ2-5
size: -
CDR3: CASSRMTQGAWETQYF
DNA: TGTGCCAGCAGCCGAATGACCCAGGGGGCTTGGGAGACCCAGTACTTC

D: -
V: TRBV20-1
J: TRBJ2-3
size: -
CDR3: CSASRAGATDTQYF
DNA: TGCAGTGCTAGTCGAGCGGGTGCCACAGATACGCAGTATTTT

D: TRBD2
V: TRBV6-5
J: TRBJ2-4
size: -
CDR3: CASSGLAGGPDIQYF
DNA: TGTGCCAGCAGCGGACTAGCGGGAGGGCCGGACATTCAGTACTTC

D: -
V: TRBV19
J: TRBJ2-3
size: -
CDR3: CASSIVDTQYF
DNA: TGTGCCAGTAGTATCGTGGATACGCAGTATTTT

D: -
V: TRBV11-2
J: TRBJ1-6
size: few
CDR3: CASSPNRGMNSPLHF
DNA: TGTGCCAGCAGCCCCAACCGGGGGATGAATTCACCCCTCCACTTT

D: -
V: TRBV9
J: TRBJ2-3
size: -
CDR3: CASSVVTGVDTQYF
DNA: TGTGCCAGCAGCGTAGTCACCGGGGTTGATACGCAGTATTTT

D: TRBD2
V: TRBV28
J: TRBJ2-6
size: once
CDR3: CASSLGSGSSGANVLTF
DNA: TGTGCCAGCAGTTTAGGTAGCGGGAGCTCTGGGGCCAACGTCCTGACTTTC

D: TRBD2
V: TRBV6-2/TRBV6-3
J: TRBJ2-1
size: -
CDR3: CASTPHTVFSSGRASYNEQFF
DNA: TGTGCCAGCACCCCACACACTGTTTTTTCTAGCGGGAGGGCGTCCTACAATGAGCAGTTCTTC

D: TRBD1
V: TRBV5-1
J: TRBJ1-3
size: -
CDR3: CASSLVGTGVSGNTIYF
DNA: TGCGCCAGCAGCTTGGTTGGGACAGGGGTCTCTGGAAACACCATATATTTT

D: TRBD1
V: TRBV6-5
J: TRBJ1-1
size: -
CDR3: CASTFLGQGKTEAFF
DNA: TGTGCCAGCACCTTCCTCGGACAGGGAAAAACTGAAGCTTTCTTT

D: TRBD2
V: TRBV7-9
J: TRBJ2-5
size: once
CDR3: CASHSGRRQETQYF
DNA: TGTGCCAGCCATAGCGGGAGGCGACAAGAGACCCAGTACTTC

D: TRBD2
V: TRBV7-3
J: TRBJ2-3
size: few
CDR3: CASSLRVAGGPTDTQYF
DNA: TGTGCCAGCAGCTTAAGGGTAGCGGGAGGACCAACAGATACGCAGTATTTT